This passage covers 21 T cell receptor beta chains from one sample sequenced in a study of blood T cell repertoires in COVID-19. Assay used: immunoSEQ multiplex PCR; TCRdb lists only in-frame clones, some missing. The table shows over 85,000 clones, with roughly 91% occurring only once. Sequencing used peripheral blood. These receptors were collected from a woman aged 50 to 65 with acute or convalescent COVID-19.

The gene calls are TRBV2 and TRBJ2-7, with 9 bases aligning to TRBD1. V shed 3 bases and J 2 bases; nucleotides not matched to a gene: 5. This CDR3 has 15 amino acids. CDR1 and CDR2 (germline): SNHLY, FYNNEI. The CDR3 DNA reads TGTGCCAGCAGTGAGCTCCGGGACAGGGCCTACGAGCAGTACTTC. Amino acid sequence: CASSELRDRAYEQYF.

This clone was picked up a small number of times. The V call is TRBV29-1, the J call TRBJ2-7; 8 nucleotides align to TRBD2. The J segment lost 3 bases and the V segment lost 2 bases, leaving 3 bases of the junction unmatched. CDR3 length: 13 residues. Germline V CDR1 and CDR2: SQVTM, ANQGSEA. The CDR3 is CSVETGLGYEQYF. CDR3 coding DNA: TGCAGCGTTGAAACGGGACTAGGCTACGAGCAGTACTTC.

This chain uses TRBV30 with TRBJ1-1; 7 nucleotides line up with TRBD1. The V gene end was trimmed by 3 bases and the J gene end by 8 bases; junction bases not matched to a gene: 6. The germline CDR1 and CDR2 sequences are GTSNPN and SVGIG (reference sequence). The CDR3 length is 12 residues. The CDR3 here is CAWRKKDREAFF. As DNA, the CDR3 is TGTGCCTGGAGAAAAAAGGACAGGGAAGCTTTCTTT.

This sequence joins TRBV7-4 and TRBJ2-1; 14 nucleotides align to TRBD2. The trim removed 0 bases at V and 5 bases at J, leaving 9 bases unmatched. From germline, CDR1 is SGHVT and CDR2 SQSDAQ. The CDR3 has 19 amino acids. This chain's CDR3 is CASSLALTGTSGSNNEQFF. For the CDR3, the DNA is TGTGCCAGCAGCTTAGCCCTCACCGGGACTAGCGGGAGCAACAATGAGCAGTTCTTC.

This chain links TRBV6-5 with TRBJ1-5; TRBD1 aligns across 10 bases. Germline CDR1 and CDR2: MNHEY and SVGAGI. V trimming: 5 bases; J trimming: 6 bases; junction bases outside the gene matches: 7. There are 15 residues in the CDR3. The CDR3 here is CASSPAGTGVQPQHF. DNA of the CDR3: TGTGCCAGCAGTCCCGCCGGGACAGGGGTTCAGCCCCAGCATTTT.

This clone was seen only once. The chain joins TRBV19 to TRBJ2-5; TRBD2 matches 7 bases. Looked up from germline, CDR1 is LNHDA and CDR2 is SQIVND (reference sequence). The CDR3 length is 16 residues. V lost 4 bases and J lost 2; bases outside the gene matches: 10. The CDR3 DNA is TGTGCCAGTAGTAAGTTGACCCAGCGGGGACAAGAGACCCAGTACTTC. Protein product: CASSKLTQRGQETQYF.

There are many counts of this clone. CDR3: CASSWTENTEAFF. In DNA form, the CDR3 reads TGTGCCAGCAGCTGGACAGAGAACACTGAAGCTTTCTTT. The chain has TRBV7-2 and TRBJ1-1, with D possibly TRBD1 on 6 matching bases. Germline V gene lookup returns CDR1 SGHTA and CDR2 FQGNSA. V lost 4 bases to trimming and J lost 1 base, with 7 bases between them. The CDR3 runs to 13 residues.

The CDR3 is CASSQDTRRGSYNEQFF. DNA for the CDR3: TGTGCCAGCAGCCAAGATACTCGGCGGGGTTCCTACAATGAGCAGTTCTTC. V and J are TRBV4-2 and TRBJ2-1, with D maybe TRBD2 (6 bases). The CDR3 is 17 amino acids. V lost 0 bases and J lost 1, with 13 bases in between. In germline, CDR1 is LGHNA, CDR2 YNFKEQ.

Here the CDR3 reads CASSEQGRSGNTIYF. As DNA, the CDR3 is TGTGCCAGCAGTGAACAGGGAAGGTCTGGAAACACCATATATTTT. This chain joins TRBV6-1 and TRBJ1-3, with D possibly being TRBD1 (5 bases). The germline V and J ends were trimmed by 2 bases and 1 base, with 9 bases remaining between them. The length of the CDR3 is 15 residues. Germline CDR1 is MNHNS and CDR2 is SASEGT.

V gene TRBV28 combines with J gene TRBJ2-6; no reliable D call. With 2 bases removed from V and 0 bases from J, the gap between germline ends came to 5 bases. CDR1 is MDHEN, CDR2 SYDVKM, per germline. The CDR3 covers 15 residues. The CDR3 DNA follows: TGTGCCAGCAGTTTACGGAGCTCTGGGGCCAACGTCCTGACTTTC. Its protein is CASSLRSSGANVLTF. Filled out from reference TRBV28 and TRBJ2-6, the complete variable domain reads DVKVTQSSRYLVKRTGEKVFLECVQDMDHENMFWYRQDPGLGLRLIYFSYDVKMKEKGDIPEGYSVSREKKERFSLILESASTNQTSMYLCASSLRSSGANVLTFGAGSRLTVL.

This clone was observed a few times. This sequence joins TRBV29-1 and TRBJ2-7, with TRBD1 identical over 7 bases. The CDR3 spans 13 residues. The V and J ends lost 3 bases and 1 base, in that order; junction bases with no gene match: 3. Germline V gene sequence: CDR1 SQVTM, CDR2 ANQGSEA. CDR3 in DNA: TGCAGCGTTGAGGGACAGTCTTCCTACGAGCAGTACTTC. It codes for CSVEGQSSYEQYF.

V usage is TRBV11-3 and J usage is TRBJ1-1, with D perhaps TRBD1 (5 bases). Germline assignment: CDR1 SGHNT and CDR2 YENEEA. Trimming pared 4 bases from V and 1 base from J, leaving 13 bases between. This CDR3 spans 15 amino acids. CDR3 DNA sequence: TGTGCCAGCAGCTCGGGCGGGGGTTCGAACACTGAAGCTTTCTTT. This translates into CASSSGGGSNTEAFF.

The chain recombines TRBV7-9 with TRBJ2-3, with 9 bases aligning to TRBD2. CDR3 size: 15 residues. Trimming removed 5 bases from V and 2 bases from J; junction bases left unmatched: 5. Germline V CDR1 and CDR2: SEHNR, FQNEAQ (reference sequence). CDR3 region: CASSPAGGDTDTQYF. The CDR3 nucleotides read TGTGCCAGCAGCCCGGCGGGGGGGGACACAGATACGCAGTATTTT.

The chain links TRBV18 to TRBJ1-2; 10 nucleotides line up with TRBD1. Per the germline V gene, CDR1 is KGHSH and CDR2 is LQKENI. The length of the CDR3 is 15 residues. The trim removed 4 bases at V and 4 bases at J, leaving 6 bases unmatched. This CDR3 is CASSQGTGDAYGYTF. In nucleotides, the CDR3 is TGTGCCAGCTCACAGGGGACAGGGGACGCCTATGGCTACACCTTC.

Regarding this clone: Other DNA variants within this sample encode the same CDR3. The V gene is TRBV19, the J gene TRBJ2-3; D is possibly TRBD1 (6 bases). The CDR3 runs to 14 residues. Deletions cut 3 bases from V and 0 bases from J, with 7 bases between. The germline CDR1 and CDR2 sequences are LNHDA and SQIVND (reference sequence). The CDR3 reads CASSMGASTDTQYF. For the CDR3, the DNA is TGTGCCAGTAGTATGGGGGCGAGCACAGATACGCAGTATTTT.

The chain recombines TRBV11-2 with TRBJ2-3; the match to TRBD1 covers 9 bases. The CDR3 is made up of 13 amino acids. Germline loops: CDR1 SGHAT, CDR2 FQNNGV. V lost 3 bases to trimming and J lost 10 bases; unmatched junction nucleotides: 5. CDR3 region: CASSLGQGGPQYF. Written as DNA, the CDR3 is TGTGCCAGCAGCTTGGGACAGGGCGGTCCGCAGTATTTT.

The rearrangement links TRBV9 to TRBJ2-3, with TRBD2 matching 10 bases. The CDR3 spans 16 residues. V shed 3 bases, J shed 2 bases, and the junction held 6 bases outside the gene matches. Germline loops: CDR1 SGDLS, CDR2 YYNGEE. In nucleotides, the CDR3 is TGTGCCAGCAGCGAAACCGGGACTAGCGTCACAGATACGCAGTATTTT. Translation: CASSETGTSVTDTQYF.

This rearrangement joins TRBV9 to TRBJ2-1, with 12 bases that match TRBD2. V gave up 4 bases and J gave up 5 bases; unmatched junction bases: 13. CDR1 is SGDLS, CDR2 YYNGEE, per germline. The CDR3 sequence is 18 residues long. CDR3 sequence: CASSPTSGSAPFNNEQFF. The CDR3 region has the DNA TGTGCCAGCAGCCCGACTAGCGGGAGCGCCCCTTTCAACAATGAGCAGTTCTTC.

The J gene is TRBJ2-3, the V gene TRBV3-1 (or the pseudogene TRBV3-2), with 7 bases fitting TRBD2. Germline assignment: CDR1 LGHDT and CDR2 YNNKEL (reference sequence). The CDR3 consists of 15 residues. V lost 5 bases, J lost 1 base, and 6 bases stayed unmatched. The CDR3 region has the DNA TGTGCCAGCAGCGGGGGGAGCGGGGGCACAGATACGCAGTATTTT. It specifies CASSGGSGGTDTQYF.

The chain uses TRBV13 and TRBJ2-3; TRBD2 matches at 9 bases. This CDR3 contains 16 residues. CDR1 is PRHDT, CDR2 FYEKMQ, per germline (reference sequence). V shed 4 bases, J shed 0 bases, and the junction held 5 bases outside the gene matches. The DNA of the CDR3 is TGTGCCAGCAGCTATGGACTAGCGACTAGCACAGATACGCAGTATTTT. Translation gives CASSYGLATSTDTQYF.

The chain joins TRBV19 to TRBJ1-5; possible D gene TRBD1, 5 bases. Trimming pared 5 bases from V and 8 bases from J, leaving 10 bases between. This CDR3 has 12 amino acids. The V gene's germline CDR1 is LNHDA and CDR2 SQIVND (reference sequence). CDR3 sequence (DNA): TGTGCCAGTAGTTTCCTCAGGGAGCCCCAGCATTTT. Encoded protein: CASSFLREPQHF.